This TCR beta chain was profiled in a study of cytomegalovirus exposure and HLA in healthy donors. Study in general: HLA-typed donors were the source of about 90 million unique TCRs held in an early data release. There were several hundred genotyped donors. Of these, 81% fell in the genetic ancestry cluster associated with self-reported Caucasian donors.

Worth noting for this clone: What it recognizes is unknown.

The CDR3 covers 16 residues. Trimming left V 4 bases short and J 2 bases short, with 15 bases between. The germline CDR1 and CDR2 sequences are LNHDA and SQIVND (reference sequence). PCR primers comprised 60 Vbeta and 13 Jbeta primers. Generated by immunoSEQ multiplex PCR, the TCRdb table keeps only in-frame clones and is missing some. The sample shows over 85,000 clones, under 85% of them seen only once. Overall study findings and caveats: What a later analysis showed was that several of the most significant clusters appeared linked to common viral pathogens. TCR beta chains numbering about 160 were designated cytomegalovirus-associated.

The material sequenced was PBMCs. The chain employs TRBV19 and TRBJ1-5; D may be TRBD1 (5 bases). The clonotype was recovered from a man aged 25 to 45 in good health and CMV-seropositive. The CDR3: CASSRPTVEGNQPQHF. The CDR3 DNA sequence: TGTGCCAGTAGTAGACCGACAGTCGAGGGCAATCAGCCCCAGCATTTT.